A selection of T cell receptor beta chains follows, all from one sample in a study of T cell repertoires in cytomegalovirus infection. TCRdb processed the reads anew with MiXCR; each CDR3 protein has one entry. The table includes 570,000 or so distinct CDR3 sequences, roughly 43% detected once. The antigens these receptors bind are not known. This material consisted of cultured PBMCs, taken from culture after CMV antigen stimulation. The receptors stem from a human donor in good health (CMV status not recorded). Some clones in this sample may be carry-over from other donors' samples. The CDR3 runs from the conserved cysteine through the conserved F or W. Each record gives: CDR3 length, V gene, D gene, clone size, J gene, CDR3 DNA, CDR3 protein. The D gene is left open where the match is weak. Only some rows state a clone size, as once, few, many or a class for expanded clones.

length: 17; V: TRBV11-2; D: .; size: .; J: TRBJ2-5; DNA: TGTGCCAGCATCCGCTACCGGGACGGAAACCCTCAAGAGACCCAGTACTTC; CDR3: CASIRYRDGNPQETQYF
length: 18; V: TRBV11-2; D: .; size: few; J: TRBJ2-4; DNA: TGTGCCAGCAGCAAAATACAGGGTTTGGCTACAGCCAAAAACATTCAGTACTTC; CDR3: CASSKIQGLATAKNIQYF
length: 16; V: TRBV11-2; D: TRBD2; size: many; J: TRBJ2-3; DNA: TGTGCCAGCAGCCGTGGTGCGGGAGTGACCGCAGATACGCAGTATTTT; CDR3: CASSRGAGVTADTQYF
length: 14; V: TRBV7-8; D: .; size: few; J: TRBJ1-2; DNA: TGTGCCAGCAGATCCCGGGGAAGGGGCTATGGCTACACCTTC; CDR3: CASRSRGRGYGYTF
length: 15; V: TRBV6-6; D: .; size: few; J: TRBJ2-1; DNA: TGTGCCAGCAGTTACTCCGGGGGGCTCGACAATGAGCAGTTCTTC; CDR3: CASSYSGGLDNEQFF
length: 14; V: TRBV12-3/TRBV12-4; D: .; size: .; J: TRBJ1-6; DNA: TGTGCCAGCAGTTTATCGGGGCTTCTGTCACCCCTCCACTTT; CDR3: CASSLSGLLSPLHF
length: 16; V: TRBV7-6; D: .; size: few; J: TRBJ2-2; DNA: TGTGCCAGCAGCTTGACGGTCCCTGCGGACACCGGGGAGCTGTTTTTT; CDR3: CASSLTVPADTGELFF
length: 17; V: TRBV7-4; D: .; size: .; J: TRBJ2-1; DNA: TGTGCCAGCAGCCCCGGTTGGTTACGGGAGACCTACAATGAGCAGTTCTTC; CDR3: CASSPGWLRETYNEQFF
length: 13; V: TRBV20-1; D: .; size: .; J: TRBJ2-3; DNA: TGCAGTGCTAGAGATCGTAGCATAGATACGCAGTATTTT; CDR3: CSARDRSIDTQYF
length: 15; V: TRBV20-1; D: TRBD2; size: .; J: TRBJ2-7; DNA: TGCAGTGCTAGAGATTCCTCAACGGGACTAGCAGAGCAGTACTTC; CDR3: CSARDSSTGLAEQYF
length: 13; V: TRBV20-1; D: .; size: few; J: TRBJ2-4; DNA: TGCAGTGCTAGAGATCCGATCCAAAACATTCAGTACTTC; CDR3: CSARDPIQNIQYF
length: 18; V: TRBV6-2/TRBV6-3; D: TRBD2; size: .; J: TRBJ2-7; DNA: TGTGCCAGCAGTTCCGTTTCGATTAGCGGGAGGGACAAGTACGAGCAGTACTTC; CDR3: CASSSVSISGRDKYEQYF
length: 16; V: TRBV3-1; D: .; size: .; J: TRBJ1-6; DNA: TGTGCCAGCAGCCAAGATTTGGGTCTACCCAATTCACCCCTCCACTTT; CDR3: CASSQDLGLPNSPLHF
length: 15; V: TRBV7-2; D: .; size: .; J: TRBJ1-6; DNA: TGTGCCAGCAGCGTCGGGCCCAGACGGTATTCACCCCTCCACTTT; CDR3: CASSVGPRRYSPLHF
length: 15; V: TRBV11-2; D: .; size: .; J: TRBJ2-1; DNA: TGTGCCAGCAGCGTCTTGTGGGGAATAGCCAATGAGCAGTTCTTC; CDR3: CASSVLWGIANEQFF
length: 13; V: TRBV19; D: .; size: .; J: TRBJ1-5; DNA: TGTGCCAGTAATCCAGGGGCAGGTCAGCCCCAGCATTTT; CDR3: CASNPGAGQPQHF
length: 13; V: TRBV2; D: .; size: few; J: TRBJ1-1; DNA: TGTGCCAGCAGAGAGGACAGAAACACTGAAGCTTTCTTT; CDR3: CASREDRNTEAFF
length: 15; V: TRBV6-1; D: .; size: .; J: TRBJ2-5; DNA: TGTGCCAGCATTCGACATTCAGGATCCAAAGAGACCCAGTACTTC; CDR3: CASIRHSGSKETQYF
length: 17; V: TRBV6-6; D: TRBD2; size: .; J: TRBJ2-1; DNA: TGTGCCAGCAGTGGCTCCCTGGGGCTAGCGGGGTTCAATGAGCAGTTCTTC; CDR3: CASSGSLGLAGFNEQFF
length: 14; V: TRBV7-2; D: .; size: few; J: TRBJ1-1; DNA: TGTGCCAGCAGCGTCAGGGAAGGGAGCACTGAAGCTTTCTTT; CDR3: CASSVREGSTEAFF
length: 16; V: TRBV7-8; D: .; size: few; J: TRBJ2-3; DNA: TGTGCCAGCAGAGATACTCAGGGGCTACTCACAGATACGCAGTATTTT; CDR3: CASRDTQGLLTDTQYF